The clone carrying this T cell receptor beta chain was observed once. Libraries were prepared by immunoSEQ multiplex PCR; TCRdb keeps only in-frame clonotypes and omits some of them. The table lists 100,000 to 150,000 clones, over 80% of them singletons. In germline, CDR1 is LNHDA, CDR2 SQIVND (reference sequence). Germline trimming cut 4 bases from V and 2 bases from J; bases unmatched to any gene: 6. The CDR3 spans 18 residues. The data derive from a study of control samples from healthy donors and cancer patients. Source material: PBMCs. The rearrangement joins TRBV19 to TRBJ2-1, with TRBD2 matching over 15 bases. The receptor comes from a man aged 80 or over with head and neck cancer. The DNA of the CDR3 is TGTGCCAGTAGTACTCACGGGACTAGCGGGGGGACCTACAATGAGCAGTTCTTC. Its translation is CASSTHGTSGGTYNEQFF.